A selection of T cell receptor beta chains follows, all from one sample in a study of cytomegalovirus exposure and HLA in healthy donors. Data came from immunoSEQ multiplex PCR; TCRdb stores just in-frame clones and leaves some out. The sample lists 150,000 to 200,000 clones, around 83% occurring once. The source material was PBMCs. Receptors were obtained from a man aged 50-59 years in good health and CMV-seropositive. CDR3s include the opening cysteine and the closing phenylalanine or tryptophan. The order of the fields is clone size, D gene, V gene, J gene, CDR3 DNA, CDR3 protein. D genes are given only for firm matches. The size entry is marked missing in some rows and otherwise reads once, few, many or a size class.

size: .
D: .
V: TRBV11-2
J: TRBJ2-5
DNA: TGTGCCAGCAGCTTTGGGCATGATGAGACCCAGTACTTC
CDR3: CASSFGHDETQYF

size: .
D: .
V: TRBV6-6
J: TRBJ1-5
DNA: TGTGCCAGCAGCCCGCCGGATCAGCCCCAGCATTTT
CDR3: CASSPPDQPQHF

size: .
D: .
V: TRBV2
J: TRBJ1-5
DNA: TGTGCCAGCAGGGGGGGTAGCAATCAGCCCCAGCATTTT
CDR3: CASRGGSNQPQHF

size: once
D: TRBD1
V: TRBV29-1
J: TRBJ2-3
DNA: TGCAGCGTTGCCGGGACAGGGCCAGATACGCAGTATTTT
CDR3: CSVAGTGPDTQYF

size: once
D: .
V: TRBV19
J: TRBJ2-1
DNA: TGTGCCAGTATGGGCCGGGAGTGGTCCAATGAGCAGTTCTTC
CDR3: CASMGREWSNEQFF

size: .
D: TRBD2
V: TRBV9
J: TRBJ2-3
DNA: TGTGCCAGCAGCGTAAGCGGGGGGGGCACAGATACGCAGTATTTT
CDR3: CASSVSGGGTDTQYF

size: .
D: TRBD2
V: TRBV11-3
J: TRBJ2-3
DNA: TGTGCCAGCAGCCGCGGACTAGCGGGGGGGCGTGATACGCAGTATTTT
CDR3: CASSRGLAGGRDTQYF

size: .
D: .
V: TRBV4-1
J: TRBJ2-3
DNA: TGCGCCAGCAGCCAAGATGACGGAGGCACAGATACGCAGTATTTT
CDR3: CASSQDDGGTDTQYF

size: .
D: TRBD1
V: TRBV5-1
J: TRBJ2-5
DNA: TGCGCCAGCAGCTTGGAAGGACAGGGGTCCCGGGAGACCCAGTACTTC
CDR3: CASSLEGQGSRETQYF

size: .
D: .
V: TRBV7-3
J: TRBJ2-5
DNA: TGTGCCAGCAGCTTAGTTCCGGGAGAGACCCAGTACTTC
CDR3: CASSLVPGETQYF

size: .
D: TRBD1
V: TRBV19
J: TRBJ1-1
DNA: TGTGCCAGTAGTATAGATCTTGACAGGGGGAGGAACACTGAAGCTTTCTTT
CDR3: CASSIDLDRGRNTEAFF

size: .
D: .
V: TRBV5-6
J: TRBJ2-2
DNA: TGTGCCAGCAGCTTGTTCTCCGGGGAGCTGTTTTTT
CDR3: CASSLFSGELFF

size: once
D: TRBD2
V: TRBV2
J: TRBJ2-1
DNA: TGTGCCAGCAGTGATACTAGCGGGAGCTCCTACAATGAGCAGTTCTTC
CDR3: CASSDTSGSSYNEQFF

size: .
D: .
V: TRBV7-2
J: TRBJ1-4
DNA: TGTGCCAGCAGCCCCGGAGTGGGACTAACCAGAGGAGAAAAACTGTTTTTT
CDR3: CASSPGVGLTRGEKLFF

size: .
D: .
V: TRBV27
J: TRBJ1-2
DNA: TGTGCCAGCAGTCCCATCAGGGTCGACTATGGCTACACCTTC
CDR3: CASSPIRVDYGYTF

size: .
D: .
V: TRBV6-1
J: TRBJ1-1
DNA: TGTGCCAGCAGTTGGGGGGGCACTGAAGCTTTCTTT
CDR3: CASSWGGTEAFF

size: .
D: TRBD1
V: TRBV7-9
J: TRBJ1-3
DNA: TGTGCCAGCAGCGTTCCCCCAGGGGGTTCCTCTGGAAACACCATATATTTT
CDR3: CASSVPPGGSSGNTIYF

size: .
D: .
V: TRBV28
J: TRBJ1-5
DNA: TGTGCCAGCAGACAGGGCAACCATCAGCCCCAGCATTTT
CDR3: CASRQGNHQPQHF

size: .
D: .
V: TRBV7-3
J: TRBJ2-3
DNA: TGTGCCAGCAGCTTCGGGACTAGCACAGATACGCAGTATTTT
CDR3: CASSFGTSTDTQYF

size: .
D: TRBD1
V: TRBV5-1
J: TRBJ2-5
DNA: TGCGCCAGCAGCTTGGGACAGGGGAAAAGAGAGACCCAGTACTTC
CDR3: CASSLGQGKRETQYF

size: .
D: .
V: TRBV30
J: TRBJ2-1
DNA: TGTGCCTGGAGCGGAATGCAGGGGAAGGACGTGAATGAGCAGTTCTTC
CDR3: CAWSGMQGKDVNEQFF

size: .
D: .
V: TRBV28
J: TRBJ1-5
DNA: TGTGCCAGCAGTTGGGGGCATAGCAATCAGCCCCAGCATTTT
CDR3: CASSWGHSNQPQHF

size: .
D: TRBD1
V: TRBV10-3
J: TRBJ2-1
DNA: TGTGCCATCAGGGATTACAGGGGCGGCTACAATGAGCAGTTCTTC
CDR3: CAIRDYRGGYNEQFF

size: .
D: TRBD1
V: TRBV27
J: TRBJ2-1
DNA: TGTGCCAGCAGTTTCTTCGGGACAGACTCTTCCTACAATGAGCAGTTCTTC
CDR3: CASSFFGTDSSYNEQFF

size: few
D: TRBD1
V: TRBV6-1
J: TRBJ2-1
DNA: TGTGCCAGCAGTGCGGGACAGGGCGTCAATGAGCAGTTCTTC
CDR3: CASSAGQGVNEQFF

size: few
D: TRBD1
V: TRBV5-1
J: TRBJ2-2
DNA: TGCGCCAGCAGCTTCCGGGACAGGGGATCTGGGGAGCTGTTTTTT
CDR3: CASSFRDRGSGELFF

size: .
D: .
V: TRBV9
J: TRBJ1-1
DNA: TGTGCCAGCAGCCGAGCAGGATCGCCTGAAGCTTTCTTT
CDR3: CASSRAGSPEAFF

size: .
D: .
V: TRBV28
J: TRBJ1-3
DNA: TGTGCCAGCAGTAGGTCAGGGGACTACTCTGGAAACACCATATATTTT
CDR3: CASSRSGDYSGNTIYF

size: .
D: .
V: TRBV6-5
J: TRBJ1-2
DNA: TGTGCCAGCAGTTTACTACAGGGTCGCGGAGGCTACACCTTC
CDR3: CASSLLQGRGGYTF

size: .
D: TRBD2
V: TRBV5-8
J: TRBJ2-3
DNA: TGTGCCAGCAGCTTCGGGCGACTAGCGGGAGGGCCAGCAGATACGCAGTATTTT
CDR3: CASSFGRLAGGPADTQYF

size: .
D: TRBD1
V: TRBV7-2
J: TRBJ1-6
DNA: TGTGCCAGCAGCTTAAGAGGGGGCCGGTCACCCCTCCACTTT
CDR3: CASSLRGGRSPLHF

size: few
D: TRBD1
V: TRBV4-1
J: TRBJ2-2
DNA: TGCGCCAGCAGCCCGACAGGGGGCAGGGAGCTGTTTTTT
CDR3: CASSPTGGRELFF

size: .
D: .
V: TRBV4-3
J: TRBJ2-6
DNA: TGCGCCAGCAGCCAGTTTATGGCAGCTGGGGCCAACGTCCTGACTTTC
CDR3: CASSQFMAAGANVLTF

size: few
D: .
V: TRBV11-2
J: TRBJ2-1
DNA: TGTGCCAGCAGCTCAGACAGAAGCTCCTACAATGAGCAGTTCTTC
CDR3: CASSSDRSSYNEQFF

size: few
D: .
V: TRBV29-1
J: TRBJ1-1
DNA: TGCAGCGTTGTGAGGGACACTGAAGCTTTCTTT
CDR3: CSVVRDTEAFF

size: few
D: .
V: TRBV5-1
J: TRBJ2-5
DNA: TGCGCCAGCAGCCCCGGCCGCGATACGGGACAAGAGACCCAGTACTTC
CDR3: CASSPGRDTGQETQYF

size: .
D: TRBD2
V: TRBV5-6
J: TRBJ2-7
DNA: TGTGCCAGCAGCTTTTCTAGCGGGCTACACTACGAGCAGTACTTC
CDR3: CASSFSSGLHYEQYF

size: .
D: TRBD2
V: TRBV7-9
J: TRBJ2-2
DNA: TGTGCCAGCAGCTTACGGGAGGGCCTCACCGGGGAGCTGTTTTTT
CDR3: CASSLREGLTGELFF

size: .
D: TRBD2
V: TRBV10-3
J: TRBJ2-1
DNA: TGTGCCATCAGTGGGCTAGCGGGAGTATATGAGCAGTTCTTC
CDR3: CAISGLAGVYEQFF

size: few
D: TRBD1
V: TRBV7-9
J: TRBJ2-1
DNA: TGTGCCAGCAGCTGGGCGGACAGGGGAGGCGATGAGCAGTTCTTC
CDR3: CASSWADRGGDEQFF

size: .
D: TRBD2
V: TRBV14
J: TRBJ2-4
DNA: TGTGCCAGCAGCGCAACTAGCGGGAGCGGGGCCAAAAACATTCAGTACTTC
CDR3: CASSATSGSGAKNIQYF

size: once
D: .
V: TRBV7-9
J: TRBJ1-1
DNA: TGTGCCAGCAGCTTAGGCAGGTCGAACACTGAAGCTTTCTTT
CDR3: CASSLGRSNTEAFF

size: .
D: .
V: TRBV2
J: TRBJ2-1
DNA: TGTGCCAGAGAGGGACATCCCAACAATGAGCAGTTCTTC
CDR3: CAREGHPNNEQFF

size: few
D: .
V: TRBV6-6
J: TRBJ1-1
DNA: TGTGCCAGCAGTTACTTGCGTAACGCTGAAGCTTTCTTT
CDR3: CASSYLRNAEAFF

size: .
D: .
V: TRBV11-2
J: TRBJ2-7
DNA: TGTGCCAGCAGCTCTCCACAAAGCTCCTACGAGCAGTACTTC
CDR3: CASSSPQSSYEQYF

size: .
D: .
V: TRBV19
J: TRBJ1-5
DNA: TGTGCCTGCAGCAGGGATAGCAATCAGCCCCAGCATTTT
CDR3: CACSRDSNQPQHF

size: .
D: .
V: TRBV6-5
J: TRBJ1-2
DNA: TGTGCCAGCTCTGGAGGGGGGGCCTATGGCTACACCTTC
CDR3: CASSGGGAYGYTF

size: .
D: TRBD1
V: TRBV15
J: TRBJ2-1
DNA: TGTGCCACCAGCATGGGAAGACAGGGGCCCCATGAGCAGTTCTTC
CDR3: CATSMGRQGPHEQFF

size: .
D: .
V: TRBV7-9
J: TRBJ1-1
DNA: TGTTCCAGCAACCAGCGGGGACGGGGATTGAACACTGAAGCTTTCTTT
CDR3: CSSNQRGRGLNTEAFF

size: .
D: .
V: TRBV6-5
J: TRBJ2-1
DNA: TGTGCCAGCAGCACAAGGGGGACCCCCTACAATGAGCAGTTCTTC
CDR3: CASSTRGTPYNEQFF

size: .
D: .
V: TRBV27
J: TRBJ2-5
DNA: TGTGCCAGCAGTTTAAGTAGCGGCCCGTACCAAGAGACCCAGTACTTC
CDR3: CASSLSSGPYQETQYF

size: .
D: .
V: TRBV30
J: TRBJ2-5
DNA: TGTGCCTGGAGGAAGCGGACCCAAGAGACCCAGTACTTC
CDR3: CAWRKRTQETQYF

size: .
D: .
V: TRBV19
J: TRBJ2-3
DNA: TGTGCCAGTAGTACAGGGGTTTCTAGCACAGATACGCAGTATTTT
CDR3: CASSTGVSSTDTQYF

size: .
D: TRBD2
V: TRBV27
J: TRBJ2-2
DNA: TGTGCCAGCAGTTTATCACCGGGGGGGAACACCGGGGAGCTGTTTTTT
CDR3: CASSLSPGGNTGELFF

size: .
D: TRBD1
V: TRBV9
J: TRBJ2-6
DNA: TGTGCCAGCAGCGTAGGGGGACAGGGAGCCGGGGCCAACGTCCTGACTTTC
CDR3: CASSVGGQGAGANVLTF